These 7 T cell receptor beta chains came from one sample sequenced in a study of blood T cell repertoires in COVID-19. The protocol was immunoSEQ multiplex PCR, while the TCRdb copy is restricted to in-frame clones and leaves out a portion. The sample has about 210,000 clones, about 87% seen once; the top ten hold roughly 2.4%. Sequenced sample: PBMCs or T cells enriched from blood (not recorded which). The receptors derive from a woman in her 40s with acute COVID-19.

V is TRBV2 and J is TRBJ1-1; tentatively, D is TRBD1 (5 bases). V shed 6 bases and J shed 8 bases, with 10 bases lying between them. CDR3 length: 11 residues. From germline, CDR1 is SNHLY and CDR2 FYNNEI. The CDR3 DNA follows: TGTGCCAGCAGGGCAGGGCGGGAAGCTTTCTTT. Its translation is CASRAGREAFF.

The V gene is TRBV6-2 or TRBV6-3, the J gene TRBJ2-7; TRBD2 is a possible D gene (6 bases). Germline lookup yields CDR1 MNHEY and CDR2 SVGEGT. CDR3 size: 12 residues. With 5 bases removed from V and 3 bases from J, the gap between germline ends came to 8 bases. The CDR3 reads CASSETSYEQYV. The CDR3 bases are TGTGCCAGCAGTGAGACTAGCTACGAGCAGTACGTC.

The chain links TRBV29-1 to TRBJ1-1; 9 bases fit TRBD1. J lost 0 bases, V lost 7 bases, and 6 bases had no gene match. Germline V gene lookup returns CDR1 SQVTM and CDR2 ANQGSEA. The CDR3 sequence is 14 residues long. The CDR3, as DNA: TGCAGCGACCAACAGGGGGCCTTGAACACTGAAGCTTTCTTT. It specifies CSDQQGALNTEAFF. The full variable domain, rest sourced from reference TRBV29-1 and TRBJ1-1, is SAVISQKPSRDICQRGTSLTIQCQVDSQVTMMFWYRQQPGQSLTLIATANQGSEATYESGFVIDKFPISRPNLTFSTLTVSNMSPEDSSIYLCSDQQGALNTEAFFGQGTRLTVV.

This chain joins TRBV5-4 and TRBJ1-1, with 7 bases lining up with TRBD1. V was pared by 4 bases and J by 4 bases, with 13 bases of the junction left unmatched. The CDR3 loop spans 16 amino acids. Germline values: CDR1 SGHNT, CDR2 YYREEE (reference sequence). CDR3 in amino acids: CASSPSYRGRRTEAFF. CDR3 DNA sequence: TGTGCCAGCAGCCCATCATACAGGGGACGGCGCACTGAAGCTTTCTTT.

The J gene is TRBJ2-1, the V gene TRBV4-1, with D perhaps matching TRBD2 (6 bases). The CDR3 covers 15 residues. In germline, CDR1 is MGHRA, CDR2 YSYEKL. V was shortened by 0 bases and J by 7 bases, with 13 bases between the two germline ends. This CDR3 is CASSQDLRGANEQFF. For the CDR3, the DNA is TGCGCCAGCAGCCAAGATCTGCGGGGAGCAAATGAGCAGTTCTTC.

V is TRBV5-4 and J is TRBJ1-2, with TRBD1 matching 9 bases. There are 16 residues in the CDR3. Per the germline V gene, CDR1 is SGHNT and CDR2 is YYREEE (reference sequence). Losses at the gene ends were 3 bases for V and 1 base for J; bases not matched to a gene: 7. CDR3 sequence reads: CASSSADRGINYGYTF. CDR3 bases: TGTGCCAGCAGCTCAGCGGACAGGGGTATTAACTATGGCTACACCTTC.

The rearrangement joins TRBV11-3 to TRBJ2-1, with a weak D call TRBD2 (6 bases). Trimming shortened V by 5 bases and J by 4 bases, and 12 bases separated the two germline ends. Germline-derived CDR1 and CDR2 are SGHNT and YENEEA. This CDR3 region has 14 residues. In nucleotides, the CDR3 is TGTGCCAGCAGCCCTTTAGCGGCATACAATGAGCAGTTCTTC. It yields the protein CASSPLAAYNEQFF. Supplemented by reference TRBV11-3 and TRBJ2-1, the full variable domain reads EAGVVQSPRYKIIEKKQPVAFWCNPISGHNTLYWYLQNLGQGPELLIRYENEEAVDDSQLPKDRFSAERLKGVDSTLKIQPAELGDSAVYLCASSPLAAYNEQFFGPGTRLTVL.